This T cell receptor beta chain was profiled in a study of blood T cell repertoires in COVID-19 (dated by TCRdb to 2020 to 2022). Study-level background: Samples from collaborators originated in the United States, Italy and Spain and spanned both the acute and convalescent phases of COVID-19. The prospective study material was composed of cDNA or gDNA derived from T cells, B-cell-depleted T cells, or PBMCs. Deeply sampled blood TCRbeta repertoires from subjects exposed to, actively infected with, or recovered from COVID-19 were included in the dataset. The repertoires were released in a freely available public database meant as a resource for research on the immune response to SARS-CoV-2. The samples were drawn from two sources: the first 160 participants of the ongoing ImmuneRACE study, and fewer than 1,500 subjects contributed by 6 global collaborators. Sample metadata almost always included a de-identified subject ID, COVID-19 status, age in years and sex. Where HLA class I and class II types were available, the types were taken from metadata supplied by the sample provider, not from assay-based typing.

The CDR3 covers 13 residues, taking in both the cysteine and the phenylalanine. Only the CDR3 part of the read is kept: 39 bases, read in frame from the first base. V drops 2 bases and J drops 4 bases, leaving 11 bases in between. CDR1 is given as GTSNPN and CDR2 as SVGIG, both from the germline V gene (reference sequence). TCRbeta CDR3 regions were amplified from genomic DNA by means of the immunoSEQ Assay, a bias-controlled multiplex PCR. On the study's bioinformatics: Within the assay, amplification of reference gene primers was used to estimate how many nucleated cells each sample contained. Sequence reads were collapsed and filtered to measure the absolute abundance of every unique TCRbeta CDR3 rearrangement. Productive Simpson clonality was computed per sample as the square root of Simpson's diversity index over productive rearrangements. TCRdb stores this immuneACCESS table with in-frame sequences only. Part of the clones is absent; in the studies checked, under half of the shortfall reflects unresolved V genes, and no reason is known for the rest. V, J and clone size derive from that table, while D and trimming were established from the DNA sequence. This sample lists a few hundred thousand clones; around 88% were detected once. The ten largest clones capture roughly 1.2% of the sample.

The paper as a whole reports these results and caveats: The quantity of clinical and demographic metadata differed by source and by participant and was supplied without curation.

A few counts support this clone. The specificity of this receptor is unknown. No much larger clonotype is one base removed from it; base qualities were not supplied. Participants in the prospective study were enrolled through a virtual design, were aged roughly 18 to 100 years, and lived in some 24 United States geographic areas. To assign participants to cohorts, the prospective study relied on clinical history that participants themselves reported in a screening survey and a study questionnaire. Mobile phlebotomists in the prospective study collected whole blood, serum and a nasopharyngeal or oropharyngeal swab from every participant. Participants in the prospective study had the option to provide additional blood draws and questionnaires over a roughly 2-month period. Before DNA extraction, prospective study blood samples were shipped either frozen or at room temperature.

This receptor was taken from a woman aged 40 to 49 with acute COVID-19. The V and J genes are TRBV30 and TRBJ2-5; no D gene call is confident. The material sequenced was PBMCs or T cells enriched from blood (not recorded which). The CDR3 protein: CAWSRRVRETQYF. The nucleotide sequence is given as TGTGCCTGGAGTCGGAGAGTTCGAGAGACCCAGTACTTC.